These 10 T cell receptor beta chains were all obtained from the same sample, sequenced in a study of T cell responses to AZD1222 COVID-19 vaccine. Clones were read by immunoSEQ multiplex PCR, and TCRdb kept only the in-frame ones, dropping some. Found here are 120,000 to 150,000 clones, approximately 90% of them singletons; the top ten hold around 2.8%. Material: peripheral blood, obtained on day 0 of MenACWY control vaccination. The receptors originated from an adult in good health.

The genes are TRBV27 and TRBJ2-1; D unresolved. Germline V gene data show CDR1 as MNHEY and CDR2 as SMNVEV (reference sequence). Trimming took off 0 bases at V and 5 bases at J, with 5 bases between the two ends. The CDR3 covers 13 residues. The CDR3 DNA follows: TGTGCCAGCAGTTTATCCCTCAACAATGAGCAGTTCTTC. Its protein is CASSLSLNNEQFF.

This sequence joins TRBV12-3 or TRBV12-4 and TRBJ1-5, with 9 bases fitting TRBD1. Germline trimming cut 5 bases from V and 8 bases from J; bases unmatched to any gene: 4. This CDR3 region has 13 residues. CDR3 in DNA: TGTGCCAGCAGTAGGACAGGGGAAGAGCCCCAGCATTTT. As protein: CASSRTGEEPQHF.

V gene TRBV5-1 combines with J gene TRBJ1-2; 7 bases agree with TRBD1. The ends lost 1 base at V and 5 bases at J; junction bases unmatched: 2. This CDR3 contains 13 residues. CDR1 is SGHRS and CDR2 is YFSETQ in the germline V gene. CDR3 sequence (DNA): TGCGCCAGCAGCTTGAACAGGGGTTATGGCTACACCTTC. This codes for CASSLNRGYGYTF.

The chain has TRBV6-5 and TRBJ1-6; possibly TRBD1 for D (5 bases). Germline values: CDR1 MNHEY, CDR2 SVGAGI. This CDR3 comprises 13 residues. Deletions cut 7 bases from V and 10 bases from J, with 14 bases between. The CDR3 spells CASNRSLQSPLHF. As DNA, the CDR3 is TGTGCCAGCAACAGGTCCTTGCAATCACCCCTCCACTTT.

This clone showed up just once. CDR3: CASTPRGAINEKLFF. In nucleotides, the CDR3 is TGTGCCAGCACCCCTCGGGGGGCAATTAATGAAAAACTGTTTTTT. The chain couples TRBV27 to TRBJ1-4, with D possibly matching TRBD1 (6 bases). CDR3 size: 15 residues. Germline V gene data show CDR1 as MNHEY and CDR2 as SMNVEV (reference sequence). The ends were cut back, 7 bases at V and 4 bases at J, with 16 bases in the middle.

The V and J genes are TRBV5-1 and TRBJ2-2; TRBD1 might be the D (5 bases). V was cut by 6 bases and J by 2 bases, with 8 bases left in between. The length of the CDR3 is 13 residues. The germline gives CDR1 SGHRS, CDR2 YFSETQ. This chain's CDR3 is CASNDRNTGELFF. In DNA form, the CDR3 reads TGCGCCAGCAACGACAGAAACACCGGGGAGCTGTTTTTT.

The chain carries TRBV27 and TRBJ1-6; the D is unclear. In germline, CDR1 is MNHEY, CDR2 SMNVEV (reference sequence). The CDR3 is made up of 16 amino acids. V lost 0 bases, J lost 8 bases, and 14 bases lay in between. The CDR3 DNA is TGTGCCAGCAGTTTATCGCCCCCGACGAACGATTCACCCCTCCACTTT. This encodes CASSLSPPTNDSPLHF.

V is TRBV27 and J is TRBJ2-1; tentatively, D is TRBD2 (6 bases). Trimming stripped 7 bases from V and 2 bases from J, with 15 bases between. The CDR3 runs to 15 residues. Germline V gene data show CDR1 as MNHEY and CDR2 as SMNVEV (reference sequence). The CDR3 bases are TGTGCCAGCAAGGAGGGAGGTGGCACCTACAATGAGCAGTTCTTC. Protein product: CASKEGGGTYNEQFF.

The CDR3 DNA reads as TGTGCCAGCAGTCGCGTCGGCAATCAGCCCCAGCATTTT. Amino acids: CASSRVGNQPQHF. The chain uses TRBV7-9 and TRBJ1-5, with no clear D. The germline V gene encodes CDR1 SEHNR and CDR2 FQNEAQ (reference sequence). The CDR3 runs 13 residues. Trimming removed 6 bases from V and 2 bases from J, with 8 bases in between. Filled out from reference TRBV7-9 and TRBJ1-5, the complete variable domain reads DTGVSQNPRHKITKRGQNVTFRCDPISEHNRLYWYRQTLGQGPEFLTYFQNEAQLEKSRLLSDRFSAERPKGSFSTLEIQRTEQGDSAMYLCASSRVGNQPQHFGDGTRLSIL.

The chain has TRBV6-4 and TRBJ1-4; D gene ambiguous. V lost 4 bases and J 1 base, leaving 10 bases between the germline ends. The CDR3 consists of 15 residues. CDR1 and CDR2 (germline): MRHNA, SNTAGT. The CDR3: CASSADPGTNEKLFF. The CDR3 nucleotides read TGTGCCAGCAGTGCCGACCCCGGAACTAATGAAAAACTGTTTTTT.